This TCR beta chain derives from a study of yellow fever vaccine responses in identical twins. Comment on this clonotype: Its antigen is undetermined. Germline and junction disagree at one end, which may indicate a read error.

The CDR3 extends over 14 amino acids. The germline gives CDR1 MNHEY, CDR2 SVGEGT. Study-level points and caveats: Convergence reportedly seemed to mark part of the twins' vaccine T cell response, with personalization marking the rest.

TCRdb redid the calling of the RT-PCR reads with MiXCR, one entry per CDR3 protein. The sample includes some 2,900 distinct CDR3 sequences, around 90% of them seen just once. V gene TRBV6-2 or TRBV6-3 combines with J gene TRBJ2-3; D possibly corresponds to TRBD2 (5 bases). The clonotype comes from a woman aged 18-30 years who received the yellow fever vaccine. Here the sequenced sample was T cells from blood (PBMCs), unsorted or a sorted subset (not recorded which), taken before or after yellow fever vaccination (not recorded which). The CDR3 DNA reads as TGTGCCATCAGTTACTCGGTCGGAGGAGATACGCAGTATTTT. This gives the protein CAISYSVGGDTQYF.